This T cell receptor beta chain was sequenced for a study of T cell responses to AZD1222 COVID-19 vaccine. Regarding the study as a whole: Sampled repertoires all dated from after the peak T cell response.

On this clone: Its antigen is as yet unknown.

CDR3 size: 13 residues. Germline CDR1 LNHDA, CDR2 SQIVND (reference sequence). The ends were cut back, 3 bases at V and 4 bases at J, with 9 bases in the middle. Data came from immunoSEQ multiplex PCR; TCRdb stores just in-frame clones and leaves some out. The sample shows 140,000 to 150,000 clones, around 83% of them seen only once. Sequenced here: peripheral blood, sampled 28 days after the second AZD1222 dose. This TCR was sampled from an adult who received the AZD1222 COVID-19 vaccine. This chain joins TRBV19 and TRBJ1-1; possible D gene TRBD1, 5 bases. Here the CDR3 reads CASSMGRLTEAFF. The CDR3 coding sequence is TGTGCCAGTAGTATGGGACGGCTCACTGAAGCTTTCTTT.